This T cell receptor beta chain was identified in a study of CXCR3-negative and CXCR3-positive naive CD8 T cells. cDNA libraries for TRB were generated by 5' RACE incorporating UMI labels. Reprocessing the 5' RACE reads, TCRdb reports a single entry for every CDR3 protein and omits DNA. The table for this sample gives approximately 60,000 distinct CDR3 sequences. The CDR3 has 15 residues. CDR1 is MDHEN and CDR2 is SYDVKM in the germline V gene. V usage is TRBV28 and J usage is TRBJ1-2. The origin of this receptor is a human donor in good health. Some clones in this sample may be carry-over from other donors' samples. Sequencing input: memory CD8+ T cells from blood. The CDR3 loop reads CASSLVTGRDLGYTF.